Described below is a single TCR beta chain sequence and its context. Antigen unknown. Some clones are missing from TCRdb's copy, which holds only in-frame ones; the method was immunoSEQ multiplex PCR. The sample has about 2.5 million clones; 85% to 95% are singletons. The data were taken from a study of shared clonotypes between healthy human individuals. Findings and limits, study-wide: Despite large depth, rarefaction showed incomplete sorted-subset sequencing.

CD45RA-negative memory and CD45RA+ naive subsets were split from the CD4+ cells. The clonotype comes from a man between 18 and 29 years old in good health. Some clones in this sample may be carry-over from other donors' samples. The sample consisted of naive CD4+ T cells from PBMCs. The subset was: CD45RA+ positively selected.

DNA of the CDR3: TGCGCCAGCAGCACGACAGGGGTTGGCCAGCCCCAGCATTTT. Its protein is CASSTTGVGQPQHF. The chain is built from TRBV5-1 and TRBJ1-5; 8 nucleotides match TRBD1. CDR3 length: 14 residues. V shed 4 bases, J shed 7 bases, and the junction held 7 bases outside the gene matches. Per the germline V gene, CDR1 is SGHRS and CDR2 is YFSETQ.